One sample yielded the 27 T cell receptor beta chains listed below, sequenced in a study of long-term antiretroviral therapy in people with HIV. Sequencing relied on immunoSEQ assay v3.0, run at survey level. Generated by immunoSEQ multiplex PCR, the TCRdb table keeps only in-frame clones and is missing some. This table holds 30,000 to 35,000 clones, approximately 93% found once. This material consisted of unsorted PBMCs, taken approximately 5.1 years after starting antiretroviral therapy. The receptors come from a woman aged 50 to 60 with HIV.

The CDR3 region is CASSKGAEAFF. Written as DNA, the CDR3 is TGTGCCAGCAGCAAGGGGGCTGAAGCTTTCTTT. The rearrangement joins TRBV7-9 to TRBJ1-1, with D perhaps matching TRBD1 (6 bases). V was pared by 5 bases and J by 6 bases, with 7 bases between. Germline V gene sequence: CDR1 SEHNR, CDR2 FQNEAQ (reference sequence). This CDR3 contains 11 residues.

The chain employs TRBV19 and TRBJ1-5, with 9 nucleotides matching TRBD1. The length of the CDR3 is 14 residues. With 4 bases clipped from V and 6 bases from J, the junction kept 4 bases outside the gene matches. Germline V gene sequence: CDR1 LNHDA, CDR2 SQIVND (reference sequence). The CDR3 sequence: CASSTTGGSQPQHF. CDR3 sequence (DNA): TGTGCCAGTAGTACTACAGGGGGCAGTCAGCCCCAGCATTTT.

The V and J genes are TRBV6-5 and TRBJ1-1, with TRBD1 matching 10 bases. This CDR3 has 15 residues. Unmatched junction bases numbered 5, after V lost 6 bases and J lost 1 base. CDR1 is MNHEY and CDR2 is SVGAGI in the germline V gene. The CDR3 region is CASSRQGAWNTEAFF. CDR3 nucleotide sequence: TGTGCCAGCAGCCGACAGGGGGCTTGGAACACTGAAGCTTTCTTT.

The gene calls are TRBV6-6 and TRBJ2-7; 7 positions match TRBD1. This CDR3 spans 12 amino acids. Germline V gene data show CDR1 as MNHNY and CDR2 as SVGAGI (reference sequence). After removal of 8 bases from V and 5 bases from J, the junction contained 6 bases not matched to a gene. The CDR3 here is CASGNRGNEQYF. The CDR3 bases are TGTGCCAGCGGGAACAGGGGTAACGAGCAGTACTTC.

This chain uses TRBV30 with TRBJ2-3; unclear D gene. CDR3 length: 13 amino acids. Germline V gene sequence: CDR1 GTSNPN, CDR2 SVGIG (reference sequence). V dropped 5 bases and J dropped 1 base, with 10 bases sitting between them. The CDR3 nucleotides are TGTGCCTGGGATACGAAGGGCACAGATACGCAGTATTTT. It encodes CAWDTKGTDTQYF.

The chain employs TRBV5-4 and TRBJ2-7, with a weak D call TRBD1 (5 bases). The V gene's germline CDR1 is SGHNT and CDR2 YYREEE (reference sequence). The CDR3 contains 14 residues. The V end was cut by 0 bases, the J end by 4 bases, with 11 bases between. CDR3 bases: TGTGCCAGCAGCTTGGCAGCAGGGCGGTACGAGCAGTACTTC. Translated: CASSLAAGRYEQYF.

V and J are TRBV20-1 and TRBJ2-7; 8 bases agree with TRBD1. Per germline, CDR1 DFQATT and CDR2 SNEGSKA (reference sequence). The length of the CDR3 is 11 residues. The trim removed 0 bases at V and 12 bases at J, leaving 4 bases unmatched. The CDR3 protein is CSAREDREAYF. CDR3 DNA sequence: TGCAGTGCTAGAGAGGACAGGGAGGCGTACTTC.

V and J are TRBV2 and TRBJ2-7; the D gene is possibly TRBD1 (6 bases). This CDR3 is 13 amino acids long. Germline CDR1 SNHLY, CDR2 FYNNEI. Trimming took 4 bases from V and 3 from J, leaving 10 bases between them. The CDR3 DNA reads TGTGCCAGCAGTGTGGTACAGGGCTACGAGCAGTACTTC. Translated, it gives CASSVVQGYEQYF. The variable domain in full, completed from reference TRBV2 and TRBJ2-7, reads EPEVTQTPSHQVTQMGQEVILRCVPISNHLYFYWYRQILGQKVEFLVSFYNNEISEKSEIFDDQFSVERPDGSNFTLKIRSTKLEDSAMYFCASSVVQGYEQYFGPGTRLTVT.

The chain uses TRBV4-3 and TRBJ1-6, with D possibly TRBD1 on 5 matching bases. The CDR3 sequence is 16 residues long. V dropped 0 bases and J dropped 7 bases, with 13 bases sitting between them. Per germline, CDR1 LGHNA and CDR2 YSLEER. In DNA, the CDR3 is TGCGCCAGCAGCCAAGAATACACAGGCTTAAATTCACCCCTCCACTTT. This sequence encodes CASSQEYTGLNSPLHF.

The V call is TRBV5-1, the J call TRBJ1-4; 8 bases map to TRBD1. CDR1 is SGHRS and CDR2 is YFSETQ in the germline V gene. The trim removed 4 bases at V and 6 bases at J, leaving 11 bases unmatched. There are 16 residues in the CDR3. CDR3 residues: CASSPGQGATDEKLFF. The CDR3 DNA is TGCGCCAGCAGCCCCGGACAGGGAGCGACGGATGAAAAACTGTTTTTT.

For the CDR3, the DNA is TGTGCCAGTAGTATATCCCCTGACAGGGAGCAGTTCTTC. Protein product: CASSISPDREQFF. The chain employs TRBV19 and TRBJ2-1; D may be TRBD1 (6 bases). This CDR3 is 13 amino acids long. V was trimmed by 2 bases and J by 10 bases, leaving 12 bases between them. The V gene's germline CDR1 is LNHDA and CDR2 SQIVND (reference sequence).

The CDR3 loop is CASSAATGGHGYTF. The CDR3 DNA sequence: TGTGCCAGCAGCGCCGCGACAGGGGGCCATGGCTACACCTTC. The chain couples TRBV27 to TRBJ1-2; TRBD1 matches 10 bases. The CDR3 runs 14 residues. V lost 6 bases, J lost 6 bases, and 7 bases stayed unmatched. Germline lookup yields CDR1 MNHEY and CDR2 SMNVEV (reference sequence).

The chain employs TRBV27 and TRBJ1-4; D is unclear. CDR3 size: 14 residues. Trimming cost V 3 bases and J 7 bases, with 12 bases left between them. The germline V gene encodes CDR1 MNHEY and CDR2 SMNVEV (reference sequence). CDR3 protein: CASSFMGYGEKLFF. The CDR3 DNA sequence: TGTGCCAGCAGTTTTATGGGTTATGGTGAAAAACTGTTTTTT.

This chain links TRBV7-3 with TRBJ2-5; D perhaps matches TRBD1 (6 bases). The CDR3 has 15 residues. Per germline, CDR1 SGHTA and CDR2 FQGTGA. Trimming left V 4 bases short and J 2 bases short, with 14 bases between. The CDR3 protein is CASSSNPDSQETQYF. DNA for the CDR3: TGTGCCAGCAGCTCGAACCCGGACAGTCAAGAGACCCAGTACTTC.

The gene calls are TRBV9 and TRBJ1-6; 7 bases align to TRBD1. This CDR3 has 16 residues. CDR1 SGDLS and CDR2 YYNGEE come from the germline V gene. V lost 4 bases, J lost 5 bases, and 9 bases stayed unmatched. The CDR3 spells CASSRTVGTDNSPLHF. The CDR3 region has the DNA TGTGCCAGCAGCAGGACTGTCGGGACAGATAATTCACCCCTCCACTTT.

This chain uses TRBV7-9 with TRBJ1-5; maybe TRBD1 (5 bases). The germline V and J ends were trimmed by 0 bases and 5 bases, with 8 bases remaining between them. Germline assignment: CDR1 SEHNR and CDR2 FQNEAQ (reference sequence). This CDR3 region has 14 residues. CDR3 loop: CASSLAGGDQPQHF. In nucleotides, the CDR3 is TGTGCCAGCAGCTTAGCGGGAGGGGATCAGCCCCAGCATTTT.

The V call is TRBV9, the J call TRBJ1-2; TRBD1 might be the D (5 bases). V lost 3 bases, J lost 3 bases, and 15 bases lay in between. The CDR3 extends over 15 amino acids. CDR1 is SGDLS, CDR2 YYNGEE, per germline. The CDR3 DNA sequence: TGTGCCAGCAGCGCAATCCTAACAGGTCACTATGGCTACACCTTC. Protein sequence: CASSAILTGHYGYTF.

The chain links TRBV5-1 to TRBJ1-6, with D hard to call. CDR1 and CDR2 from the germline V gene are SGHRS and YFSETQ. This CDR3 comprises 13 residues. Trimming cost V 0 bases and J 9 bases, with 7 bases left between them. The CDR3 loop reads CASSLGVSSPLHF. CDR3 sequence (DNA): TGCGCCAGCAGCTTGGGGGTTAGTTCACCCCTCCACTTT.

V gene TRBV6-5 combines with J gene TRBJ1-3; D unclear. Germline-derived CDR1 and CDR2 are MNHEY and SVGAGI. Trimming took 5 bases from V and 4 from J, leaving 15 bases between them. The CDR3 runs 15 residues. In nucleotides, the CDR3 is TGTGCCAGCAGTATAGGTCCACGCATCGGAAACACCATATATTTT. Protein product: CASSIGPRIGNTIYF.

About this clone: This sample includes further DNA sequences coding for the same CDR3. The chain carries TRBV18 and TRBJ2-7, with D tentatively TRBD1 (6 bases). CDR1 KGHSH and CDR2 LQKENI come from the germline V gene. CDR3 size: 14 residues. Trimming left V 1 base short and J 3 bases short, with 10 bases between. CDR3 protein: CASSPQNRDYEQYF. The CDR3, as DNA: TGTGCCAGCTCACCACAGAACAGGGACTACGAGCAGTACTTC.

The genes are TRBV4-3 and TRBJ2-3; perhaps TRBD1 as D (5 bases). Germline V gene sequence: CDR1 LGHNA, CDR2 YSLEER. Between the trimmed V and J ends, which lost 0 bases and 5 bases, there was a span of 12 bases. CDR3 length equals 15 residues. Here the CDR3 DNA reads TGCGCCAGCAGCCAAGATCGTGGGGCCTTAGATACGCAGTATTTT. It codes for CASSQDRGALDTQYF.

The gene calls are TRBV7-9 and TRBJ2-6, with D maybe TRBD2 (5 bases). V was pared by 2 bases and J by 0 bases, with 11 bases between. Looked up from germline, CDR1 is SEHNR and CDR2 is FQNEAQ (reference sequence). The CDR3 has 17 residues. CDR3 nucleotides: TGTGCCAGCAGCTTACGGGGTCGCTCCTCTGGGGCCAACGTCCTGACTTTC. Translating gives CASSLRGRSSGANVLTF.

The DNA of the CDR3 is TGTGCCACCAGCAGAGATTACCAGGGCCTCAAGGAAAAACTGTTTTTT. Protein product: CATSRDYQGLKEKLFF. The V gene is TRBV15, the J gene TRBJ1-4; weak D call: TRBD1 (5 bases). This CDR3 contains 16 residues. The V end lost 0 bases, the J end lost 8 bases, and 16 bases lay between the germline ends. The germline V gene encodes CDR1 LNHNV and CDR2 YYDKDF (reference sequence).

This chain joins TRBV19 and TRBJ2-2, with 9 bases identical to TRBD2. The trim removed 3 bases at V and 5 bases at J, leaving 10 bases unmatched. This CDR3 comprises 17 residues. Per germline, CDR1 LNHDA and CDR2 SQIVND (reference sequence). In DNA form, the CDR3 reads TGTGCCAGTAGTATTTGGGCTAGCGGGGCGGAGACCGGGGAGCTGTTTTTT. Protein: CASSIWASGAETGELFF.

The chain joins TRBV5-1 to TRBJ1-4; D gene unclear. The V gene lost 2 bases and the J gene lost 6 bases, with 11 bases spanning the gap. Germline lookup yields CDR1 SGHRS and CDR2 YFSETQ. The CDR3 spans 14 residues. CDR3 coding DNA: TGCGCCAGCAGCTTTGACACCACGGATGAAAAACTGTTTTTT. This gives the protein CASSFDTTDEKLFF.

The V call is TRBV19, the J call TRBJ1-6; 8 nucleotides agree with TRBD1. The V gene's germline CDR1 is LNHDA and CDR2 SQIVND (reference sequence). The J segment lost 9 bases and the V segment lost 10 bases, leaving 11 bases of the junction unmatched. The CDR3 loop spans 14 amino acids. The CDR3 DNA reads TGTGCCACCCGGCTCAGGGGGCTCGGTTCACCCCTCCACTTT. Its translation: CATRLRGLGSPLHF.

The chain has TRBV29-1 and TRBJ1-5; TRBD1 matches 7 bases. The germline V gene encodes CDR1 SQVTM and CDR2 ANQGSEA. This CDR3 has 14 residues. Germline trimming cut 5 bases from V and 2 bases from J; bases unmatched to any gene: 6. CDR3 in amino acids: CSVRQGIGNQPQHF. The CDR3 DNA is TGCAGCGTTCGACAGGGAATCGGCAATCAGCCCCAGCATTTT.